A single sample gave rise to the 9 T cell receptor beta chains below, sequenced in a study of blood T cell repertoires in COVID-19 (dated by TCRdb to about 2020). Libraries came from the immunoSEQ multiplex PCR assay. Here the immuneACCESS table is served through TCRdb, limited to in-frame sequences with V and J called. Missing clones are a known gap in these copies; in checked studies unresolved V genes cover under half, and the rest lacks a known reason. In this sample the table shows about 260,000 clones, 85% to 90% of which occur a single time. Of the sample, 10% to 15% is held by the ten largest clones. The material sequenced was peripheral blood. Source of these receptors: a human donor in a cohort sampled during active COVID-19.

This clone showed up just a few times. V gene TRBV7-9 combines with J gene TRBJ1-1, with 8 bases matching TRBD1. The CDR3 totals 14 residues. V lost 4 bases to trimming and J lost 3 bases; unmatched junction nucleotides: 4. Per germline, CDR1 SEHNR and CDR2 FQNEAQ (reference sequence). CDR3 DNA: TGTGCCAGCAGCTCACAGGGGGGTCACACTGAAGCTTTCTTT. It codes for CASSSQGGHTEAFF.

The J gene is TRBJ1-5, the V gene TRBV7-2, with unresolved D. CDR3 size: 12 residues. Germline V gene sequence: CDR1 SGHTA, CDR2 FQGNSA. Trimming removed 5 bases from V and 4 bases from J, with 6 bases in between. The CDR3 reads CASSPQNQPQHF. The CDR3 region has the DNA TGTGCCAGCAGCCCACAAAATCAGCCCCAGCATTTT. Variable domain in full (rest from reference TRBV7-2 and TRBJ1-5): GAGVSQSPSNKVTEKGKDVELRCDPISGHTALYWYRQSLGQGLEFLIYFQGNSAPDKSGLPSDRFSAERTGGSVSTLTIQRTQQEDSAVYLCASSPQNQPQHFGDGTRLSIL.

The rearrangement joins TRBV5-4 to TRBJ2-2; 13 bases agree with TRBD2. CDR1 is SGHNT, CDR2 YYREEE, per germline (reference sequence). The CDR3 is 17 residues long. The V segment lost 4 bases and the J segment 6 bases; nucleotides outside the gene matches: 9. The CDR3 sequence: CASSDPGLAGASGELFF. The CDR3 coding sequence is TGTGCCAGCAGCGATCCCGGACTAGCGGGAGCATCCGGGGAGCTGTTTTTT. Full variable domain (remainder filled in from reference TRBV5-4 and TRBJ2-2): ETGVTQSPTHLIKTRGQQVTLRCSSQSGHNTVSWYQQALGQGPQFIFQYYREEENGRGNFPPRFSGLQFPNYSSELNVNALELDDSALYLCASSDPGLAGASGELFFGEGSRLTVL.

The rearrangement links TRBV6-5 to TRBJ1-2; TRBD1 is a possible D gene (5 bases). The CDR3 totals 15 residues. Germline V gives CDR1 MNHEY, CDR2 SVGAGI. The V and J ends lost 6 bases and 4 bases respectively, with 18 bases between them. For the CDR3, the DNA is TGTGCCAGCAGACAGGTTACCGCCCTTGGCTATGGCTACACCTTC. It is translated as CASRQVTALGYGYTF.

In DNA form, the CDR3 reads TGTGCCAGCAGCTTACAGGGTATGATGCCCCAGCATTTT. Its translation is CASSLQGMMPQHF. J is TRBJ1-5 and V is TRBV7-2; a possible D gene is TRBD1 (5 bases). V was trimmed by 2 bases and J by 9 bases, leaving 11 bases between them. Germline V gene sequence: CDR1 SGHTA, CDR2 FQGNSA. The CDR3 extends over 13 amino acids. The full variable domain, in which reference TRBV7-2 and TRBJ1-5 provide the parts outside the CDR3, is GAGVSQSPSNKVTEKGKDVELRCDPISGHTALYWYRQSLGQGLEFLIYFQGNSAPDKSGLPSDRFSAERTGGSVSTLTIQRTQQEDSAVYLCASSLQGMMPQHFGDGTRLSIL.

The rearrangement joins TRBV4-1 to TRBJ1-1, with 9 bases identical to TRBD1. J lost 4 bases, V lost 3 bases, and 3 bases had no gene match. Germline V CDR1 and CDR2: MGHRA, YSYEKL. The CDR3 length is 14 residues. In DNA form, the CDR3 reads TGCGCCAGCAGCCAGGGGGACAGGGCCACTGAAGCTTTCTTT. As protein: CASSQGDRATEAFF.

Notes on this clone: A read error may account for a junction end that differs from germline. The V call is TRBV5-1, the J call TRBJ2-1; TRBD2 is a possible D gene (7 bases). CDR3 length equals 18 residues. CDR1 is SGHRS, CDR2 YFSETQ, per germline. The CDR3 loop is CASGLVGGGSLQSNEQFF. The DNA for the CDR3 is TGCGCCAGCGGCTTGGTCGGGGGCGGGAGCCTACAAAGCAATGAGCAGTTCTTC.

The chain uses TRBV5-6 and TRBJ1-1; D remains unclear. This CDR3 has 14 amino acids. Germline assignment: CDR1 SGHDT and CDR2 YYEEEE. V lost 4 bases and J 9 bases, leaving 19 bases between the germline ends. The CDR3 region is CASSPNRLPLKAFF. In DNA, the CDR3 is TGTGCCAGCAGCCCCAATCGACTACCCCTGAAAGCTTTCTTT. Combining the CDR3 with reference TRBV5-6 and TRBJ1-1 gives the whole variable domain DAGVTQSPTHLIKTRGQQVTLRCSPKSGHDTVSWYQQALGQGPQFIFQYYEEEERQRGNFPDRFSGHQFPNYSSELNVNALLLGDSALYLCASSPNRLPLKAFFGQGTRLTVV.

This clone has a handful of counts. V usage is TRBV12-5 and J usage is TRBJ2-7, with 11 bases fitting TRBD2. Trimming at V came to 3 bases and at J to 6 bases, leaving 4 bases not matched to a gene. Germline CDR1 is LGHNT and CDR2 is FRNRAP. The CDR3 covers 14 residues. The CDR3 DNA reads as TGTGCTAGTGGTTTTAGCGGGAGGGCTCGCGAGCAGTACTTC. This translates into CASGFSGRAREQYF.